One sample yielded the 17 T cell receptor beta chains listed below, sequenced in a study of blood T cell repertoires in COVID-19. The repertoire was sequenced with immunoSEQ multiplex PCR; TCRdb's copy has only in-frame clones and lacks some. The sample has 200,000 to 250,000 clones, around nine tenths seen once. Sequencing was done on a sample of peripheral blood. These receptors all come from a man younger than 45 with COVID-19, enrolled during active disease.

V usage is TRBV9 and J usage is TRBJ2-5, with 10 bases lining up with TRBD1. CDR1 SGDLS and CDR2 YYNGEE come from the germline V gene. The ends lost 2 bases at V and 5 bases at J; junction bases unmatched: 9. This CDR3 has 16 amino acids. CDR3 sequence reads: CASSVGGTGELETQYF. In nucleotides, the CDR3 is TGTGCCAGCAGCGTCGGTGGGACAGGGGAGTTGGAGACCCAGTACTTC.

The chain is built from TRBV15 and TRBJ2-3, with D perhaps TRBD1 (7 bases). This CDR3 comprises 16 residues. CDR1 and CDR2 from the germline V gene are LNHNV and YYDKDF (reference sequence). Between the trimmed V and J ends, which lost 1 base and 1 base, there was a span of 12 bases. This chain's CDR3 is CATSRGGDSRTDTQYF. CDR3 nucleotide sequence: TGTGCCACCAGCAGAGGGGGGGACAGTCGCACAGATACGCAGTATTTT.

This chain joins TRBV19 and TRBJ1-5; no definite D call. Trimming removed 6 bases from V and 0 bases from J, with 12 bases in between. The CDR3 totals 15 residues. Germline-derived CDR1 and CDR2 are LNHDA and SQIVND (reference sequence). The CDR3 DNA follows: TGTGCCAGTAGCACACAGAGCTATAGCAATCAGCCCCAGCATTTT. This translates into CASSTQSYSNQPQHF.

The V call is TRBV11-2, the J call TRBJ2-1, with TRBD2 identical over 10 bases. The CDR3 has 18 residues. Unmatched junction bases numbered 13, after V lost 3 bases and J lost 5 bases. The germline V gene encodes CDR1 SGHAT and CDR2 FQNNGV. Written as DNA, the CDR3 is TGTGCCAGCAGCTTGGGTAGCGGGGGGCCGAAAACAAACAATGAGCAGTTCTTC. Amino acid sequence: CASSLGSGGPKTNNEQFF.

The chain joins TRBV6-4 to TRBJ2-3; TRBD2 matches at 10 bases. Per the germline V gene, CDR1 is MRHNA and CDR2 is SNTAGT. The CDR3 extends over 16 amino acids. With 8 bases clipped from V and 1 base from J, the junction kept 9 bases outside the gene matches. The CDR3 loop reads CASSLSGGRGTDTQYF. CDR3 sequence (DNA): TGTGCCAGCTCCCTTAGCGGGGGGCGCGGCACAGATACGCAGTATTTT.

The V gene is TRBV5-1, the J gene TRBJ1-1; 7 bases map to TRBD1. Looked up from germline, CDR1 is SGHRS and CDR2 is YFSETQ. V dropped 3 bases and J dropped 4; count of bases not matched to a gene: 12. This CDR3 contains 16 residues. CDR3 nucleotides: TGCGCCAGCAGCTCCGGACAACAGGGGTTTAGCACTGAAGCTTTCTTT. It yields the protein CASSSGQQGFSTEAFF.

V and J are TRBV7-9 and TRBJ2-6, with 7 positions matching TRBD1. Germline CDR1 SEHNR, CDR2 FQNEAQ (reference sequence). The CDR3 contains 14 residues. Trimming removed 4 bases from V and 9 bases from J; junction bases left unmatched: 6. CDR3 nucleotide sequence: TGTGCCAGCAGCTCTTCCGGGACAGACAACGTCCTGACTTTC. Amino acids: CASSSSGTDNVLTF.

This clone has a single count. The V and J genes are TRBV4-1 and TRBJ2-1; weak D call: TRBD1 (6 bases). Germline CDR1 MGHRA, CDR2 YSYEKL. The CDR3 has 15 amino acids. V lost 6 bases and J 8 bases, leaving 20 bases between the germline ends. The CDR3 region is CASRAPGRGRDEQFF. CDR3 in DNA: TGCGCCAGCAGGGCCCCCGGCAGGGGTAGGGATGAGCAGTTCTTC.

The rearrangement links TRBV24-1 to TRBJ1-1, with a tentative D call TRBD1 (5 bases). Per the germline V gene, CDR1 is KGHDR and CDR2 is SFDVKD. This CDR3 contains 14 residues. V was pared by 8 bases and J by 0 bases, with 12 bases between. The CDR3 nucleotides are TGTGCCACCATGGGGGGTCCGATGAACACTGAAGCTTTCTTT. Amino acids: CATMGGPMNTEAFF.

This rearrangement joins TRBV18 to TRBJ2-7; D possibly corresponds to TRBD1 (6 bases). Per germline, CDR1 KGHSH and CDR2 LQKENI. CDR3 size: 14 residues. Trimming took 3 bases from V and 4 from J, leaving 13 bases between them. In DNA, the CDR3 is TGTGCCAGCTCACCGCAGGGGCGCGCTTACGAGCAGTACTTC. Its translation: CASSPQGRAYEQYF.

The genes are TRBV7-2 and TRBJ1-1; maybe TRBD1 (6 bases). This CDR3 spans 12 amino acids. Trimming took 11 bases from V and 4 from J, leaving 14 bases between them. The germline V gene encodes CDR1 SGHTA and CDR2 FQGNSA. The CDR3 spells CARREGGTEAFF. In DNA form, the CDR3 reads TGTGCCCGGAGGGAGGGGGGCACTGAAGCTTTCTTT.

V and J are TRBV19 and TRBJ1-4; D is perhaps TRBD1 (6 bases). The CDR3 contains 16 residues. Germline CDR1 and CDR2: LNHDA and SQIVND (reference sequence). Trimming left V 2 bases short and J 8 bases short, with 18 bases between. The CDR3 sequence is CASSIFGGGAREKLFF. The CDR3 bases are TGTGCCAGTAGTATATTTGGCGGGGGCGCGAGAGAAAAACTGTTTTTT.

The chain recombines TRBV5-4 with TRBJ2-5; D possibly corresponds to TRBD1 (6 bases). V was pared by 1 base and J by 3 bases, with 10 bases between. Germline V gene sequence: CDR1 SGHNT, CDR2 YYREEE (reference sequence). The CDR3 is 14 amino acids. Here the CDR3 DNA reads TGTGCCAGCAGCTTGTCCGCAGGGGAAGAGACCCAGTACTTC. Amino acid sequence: CASSLSAGEETQYF.

CDR3 region: CASSRAGPVYGYTF. The DNA of the CDR3 is TGTGCCAGCAGCAGGGCCGGTCCGGTCTATGGCTACACCTTC. The genes are TRBV21-1 and TRBJ1-2; the table calls TRBD1, which could not be checked here. TRBV21-1 is classified as a pseudogene. The CDR3 runs 14 residues.

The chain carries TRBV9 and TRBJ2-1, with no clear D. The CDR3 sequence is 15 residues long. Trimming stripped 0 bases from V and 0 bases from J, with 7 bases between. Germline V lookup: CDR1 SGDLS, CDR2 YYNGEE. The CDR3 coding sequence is TGTGCCAGCAGCGTAGGTCCGGGCTCCTACAATGAGCAGTTCTTC. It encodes CASSVGPGSYNEQFF.

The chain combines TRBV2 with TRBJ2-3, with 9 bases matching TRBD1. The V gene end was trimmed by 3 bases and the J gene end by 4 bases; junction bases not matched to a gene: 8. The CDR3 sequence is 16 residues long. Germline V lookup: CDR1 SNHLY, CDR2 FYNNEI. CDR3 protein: CASSDGRGQGPDTQYF. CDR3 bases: TGTGCCAGCAGTGACGGTCGGGGACAGGGACCAGATACGCAGTATTTT.

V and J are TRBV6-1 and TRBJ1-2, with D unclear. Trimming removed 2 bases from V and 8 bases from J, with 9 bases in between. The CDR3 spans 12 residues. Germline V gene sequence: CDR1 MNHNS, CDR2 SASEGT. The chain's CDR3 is CASSEHLGGYTF. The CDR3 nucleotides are TGTGCCAGCAGTGAACACCTCGGGGGCTACACCTTC.